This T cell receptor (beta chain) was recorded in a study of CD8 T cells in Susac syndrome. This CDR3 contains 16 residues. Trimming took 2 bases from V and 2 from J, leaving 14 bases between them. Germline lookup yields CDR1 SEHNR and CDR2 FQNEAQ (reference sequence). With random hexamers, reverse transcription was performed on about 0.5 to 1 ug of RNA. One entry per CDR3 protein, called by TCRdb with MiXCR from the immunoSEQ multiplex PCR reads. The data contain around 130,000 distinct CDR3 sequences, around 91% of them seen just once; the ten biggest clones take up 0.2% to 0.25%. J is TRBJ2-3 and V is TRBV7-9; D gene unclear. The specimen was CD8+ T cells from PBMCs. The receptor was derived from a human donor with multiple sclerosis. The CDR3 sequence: CASSLKLQDPTDTQYF. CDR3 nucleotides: TGTGCCAGCAGCTTAAAGCTGCAGGACCCCACAGATACGCAGTATTTT.